This TCR beta chain was retrieved from a study of blood T cell repertoires in COVID-19 (dated by TCRdb to 2018 to 2021). Broadly, across the study: Collaborator samples came from the United States, Italy and Spain and covered acute and convalescent phases of COVID-19. The material from the prospective study consisted of cDNA or gDNA derived from T cells, B-cell-depleted T cells, or PBMCs. Subjects who had been exposed to COVID-19, were actively infected with it, or had recovered from it provided the deeply sampled blood TCRbeta repertoires that made up the dataset. The repertoires were released in a freely available public database intended as a resource for research on the immune response to SARS-CoV-2. Samples were obtained from the ongoing ImmuneRACE study (first 160 participants) and from 1,254 subjects provided by 6 global collaborators. Nearly every sample came with metadata listing a de-identified subject ID, COVID-19 status, age in years and sex. Where available, HLA class I and class II types were taken from metadata supplied by the sample provider and were not determined by assay-based typing. Results the study describes overall, beyond this receptor: Clinical and demographic metadata were provided uncurated, with the amount varying by source and participant.

The immunoSEQ Assay, a bias-controlled multiplex PCR, was used to amplify TCRbeta CDR3 regions from genomic DNA. For the original study's pipeline: Nucleated cell counts per sample were estimated from amplification of reference gene primers within the assay. To quantify the absolute abundance of each unique TCRbeta CDR3 rearrangement, sequence reads were collapsed and filtered. For each sample, productive Simpson clonality was calculated by taking the square root of Simpson's diversity index across productive rearrangements. The clones in this table, taken by TCRdb from immuneACCESS, are in-frame only. Not every clone is retained; where verified, under half of the shortfall comes from an unresolved V gene, and the cause of the rest is unknown. That table supplies the V and J calls and clone size; D and trimming were determined from the DNA. The sample yields 95,000 or so clones; about 88% were counted once. The top ten clones comprise 1.2% of the sample.

Each collaborating institution followed its own protocols to collect whole blood in K2EDTA tubes. For TCRbeta analysis, collaborator samples were shipped as frozen whole blood, as isolated PBMCs, or as DNA extracted from either sample type. Concerning this clone: This clone's antigen is unknown. Per-base quality was not reported, and no clone a single base away is much larger than it.

The clonotype comes from an elderly man with active or convalescent COVID-19. The sample consisted of peripheral blood.

The nucleotide sequence is TGCGCCAGCAGCTTGGAGGGGCATGAAGGCTACACCTTC. This codes for CASSLEGHEGYTF. The V and J genes are TRBV5-1 and TRBJ1-2, with TRBD1 perhaps the D gene, on 5 matching bases. The CDR1 and CDR2 encoded by the germline V gene are SGHRS and YFSETQ. V is clipped by 0 bases and J by 8 bases, and the sequence between their germline boundaries is 11 bases long. Its CDR3 holds 13 amino acids, cysteine through phenylalanine. Left in the record is the CDR3 DNA by itself, 39 bases read in frame from the first base.